The clone carrying this T cell receptor (beta chain) has only a few counts. What it recognizes is unknown. The sample belongs to a study of T-cell memory formation after mild COVID-19. In the study overall: Clusters were largely donor specific.

Study-level findings and limits: CD4+ contracting clones were mainly CM and EM; CD8+ ones, EMRA. Pre-infection memory held some responding clones, suggesting pre-existing cross-reactive T cells responded.

With constant-segment primers, 5'RACE yielded cDNA libraries of TCR alpha and TCR beta that carried sample barcodes and UMIs. TCRdb ran MiXCR on the 5' RACE reads and lists one entry per CDR3 protein. The table has 550,000 to 600,000 distinct CDR3 sequences, about 20% seen once. The sequenced sample was PBMCs or a T cell subset sorted from them (not recorded which). The clonotype was recovered from an adult woman who had mild COVID-19 (a few samples of this study predate the infection). Cell type and time point are not known.

The CDR3 region is CASSYGGSSSGANVLTF. CDR3 DNA: TGTGCCAGCAGTTATGGGGGGTCGAGCTCTGGGGCCAACGTCCTGACTTTC. The chain is built from TRBV6-5 and TRBJ2-6; the D gene is possibly TRBD2 (6 bases). CDR1 is MNHEY, CDR2 SVGAGI, per germline. The CDR3 is 17 amino acids. The V and J ends lost 3 bases and 0 bases respectively, with 12 bases between them.